This entry concerns a single T cell receptor beta chain. The J segment lost 5 bases and the V segment lost 4 bases, leaving 17 bases of the junction unmatched. The CDR3 consists of 17 residues. The method was immunoSEQ multiplex PCR; TCRdb's version includes in-frame clones alone and lacks a portion of them. The sample lists 170,000 or so clones; around 90% were seen once. The entry originates in a study of control samples from healthy donors and cancer patients. The chain has TRBV5-3 and TRBJ2-5, with 7 bases identical to TRBD1. TRBV5-3 belongs to the ORF category, with a function that is uncertain. The source is a woman aged 40 to 50 in good health. Sequenced sample: blood. Here the CDR3 DNA reads TGTGCCAGAAGCCCACGACAGGGACGGCTTATATTGGAGACCCAGTACTTC. It yields the protein CARSPRQGRLILETQYF.